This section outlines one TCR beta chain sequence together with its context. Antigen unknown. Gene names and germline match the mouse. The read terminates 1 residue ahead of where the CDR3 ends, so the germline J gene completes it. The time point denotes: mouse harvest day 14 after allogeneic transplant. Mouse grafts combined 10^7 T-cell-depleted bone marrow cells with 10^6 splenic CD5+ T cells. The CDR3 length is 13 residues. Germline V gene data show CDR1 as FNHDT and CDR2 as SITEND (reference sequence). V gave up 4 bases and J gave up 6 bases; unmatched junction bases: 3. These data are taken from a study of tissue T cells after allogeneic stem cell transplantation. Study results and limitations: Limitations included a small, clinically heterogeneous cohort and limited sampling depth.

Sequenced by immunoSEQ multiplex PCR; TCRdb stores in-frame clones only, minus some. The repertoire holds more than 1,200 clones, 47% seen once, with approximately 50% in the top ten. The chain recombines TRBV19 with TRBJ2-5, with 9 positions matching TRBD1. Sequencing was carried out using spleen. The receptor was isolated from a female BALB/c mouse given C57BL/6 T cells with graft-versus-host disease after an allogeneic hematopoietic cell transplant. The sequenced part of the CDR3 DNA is TGTGCCAGCAGTTGGGACAGGGAGGACACCCAGTAC. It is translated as CASSWDREDTQY. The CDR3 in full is CASSWDREDTQYF.